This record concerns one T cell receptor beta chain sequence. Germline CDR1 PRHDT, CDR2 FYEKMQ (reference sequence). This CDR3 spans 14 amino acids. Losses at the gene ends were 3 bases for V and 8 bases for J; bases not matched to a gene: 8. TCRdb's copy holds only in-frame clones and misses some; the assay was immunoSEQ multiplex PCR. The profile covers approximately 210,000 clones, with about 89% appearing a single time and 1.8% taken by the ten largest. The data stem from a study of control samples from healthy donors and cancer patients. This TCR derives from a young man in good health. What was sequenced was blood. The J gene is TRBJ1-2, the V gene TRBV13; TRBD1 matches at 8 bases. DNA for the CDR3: TGTGCCAGCAGCTTGCGGCAGGGGGCAGGAGGCTACACCTTC. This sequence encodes CASSLRQGAGGYTF. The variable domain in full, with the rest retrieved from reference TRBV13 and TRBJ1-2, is AAGVIQSPRHLIKEKRETATLKCYPIPRHDTVYWYQQGPGQDPQFLISFYEKMQSDKGSIPDRFSAQQFSDYHSELNMSSLELGDSALYFCASSLRQGAGGYTFGSGTRLTVV.